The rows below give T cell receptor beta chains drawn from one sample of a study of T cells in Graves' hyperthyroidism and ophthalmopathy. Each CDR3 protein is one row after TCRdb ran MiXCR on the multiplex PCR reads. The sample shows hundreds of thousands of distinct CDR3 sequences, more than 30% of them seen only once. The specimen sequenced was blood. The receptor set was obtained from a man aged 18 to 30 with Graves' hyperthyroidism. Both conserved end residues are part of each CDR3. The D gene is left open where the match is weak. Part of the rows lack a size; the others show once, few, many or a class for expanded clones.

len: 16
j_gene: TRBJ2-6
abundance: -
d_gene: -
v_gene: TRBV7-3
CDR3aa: CASSDPGRRGANVLTF
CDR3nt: TGTGCCAGCAGCGACCCGGGACGGCGCGGGGCCAACGTCCTGACTTTC

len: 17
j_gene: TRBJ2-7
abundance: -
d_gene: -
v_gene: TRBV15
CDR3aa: CATSSQGLTGPTYEQYF
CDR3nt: TGTGCCACCAGCAGCCAAGGGCTTACGGGACCCACCTACGAGCAGTACTTC

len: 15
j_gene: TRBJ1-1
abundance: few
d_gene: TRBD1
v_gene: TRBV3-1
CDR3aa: CASRRGRGMNTEAFF
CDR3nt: TGTGCCAGCAGACGAGGCAGGGGGATGAACACTGAAGCTTTCTTT

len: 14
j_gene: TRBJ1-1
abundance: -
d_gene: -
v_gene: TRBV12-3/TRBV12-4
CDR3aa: CASPSQMEGTEAFF
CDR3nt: TGTGCCAGCCCGTCGCAGATGGAGGGGACTGAAGCTTTCTTT

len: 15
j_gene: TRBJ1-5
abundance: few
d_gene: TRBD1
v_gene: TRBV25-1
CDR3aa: CASSGRGRWSQPQHF
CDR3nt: TGTGCCAGCAGTGGCAGGGGGCGCTGGAGTCAGCCCCAGCATTTT

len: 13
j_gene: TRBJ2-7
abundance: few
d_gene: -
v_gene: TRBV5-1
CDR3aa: CASSERTVSEQYF
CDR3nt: TGCGCCAGCAGCGAGAGGACAGTCTCCGAGCAGTACTTC

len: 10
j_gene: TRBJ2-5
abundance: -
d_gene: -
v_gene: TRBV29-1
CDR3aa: CSLVGETQYF
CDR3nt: TGCAGCTTAGTGGGGGAGACCCAGTACTTC

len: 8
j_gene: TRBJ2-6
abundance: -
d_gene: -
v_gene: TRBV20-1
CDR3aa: CSAKQLTF
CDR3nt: TGCAGTGCCAAACAACTGACTTTC

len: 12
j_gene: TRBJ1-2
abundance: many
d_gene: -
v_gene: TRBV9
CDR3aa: CASSVPGGGYTF
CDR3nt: TGTGCCAGCAGCGTACCGGGTGGTGGCTACACCTTC

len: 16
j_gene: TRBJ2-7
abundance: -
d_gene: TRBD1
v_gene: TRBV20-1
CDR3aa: CSARSLAGTGSSEQYF
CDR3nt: TGCAGTGCTAGATCCTTAGCCGGGACAGGCTCCTCCGAGCAGTACTTC

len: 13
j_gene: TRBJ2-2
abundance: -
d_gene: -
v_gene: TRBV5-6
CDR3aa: CASSFRTTGELFF
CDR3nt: TGTGCCAGCAGCTTCCGGACAACCGGGGAGCTGTTTTTT

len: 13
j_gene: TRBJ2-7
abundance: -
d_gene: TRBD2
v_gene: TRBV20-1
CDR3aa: CSARTIGRVEQYF
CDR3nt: TGCAGTGCTAGGACTATCGGGAGGGTTGAGCAGTACTTC

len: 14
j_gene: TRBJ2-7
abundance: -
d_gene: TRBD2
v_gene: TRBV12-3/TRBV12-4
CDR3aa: CASKLAGGPDEQYF
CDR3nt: TGTGCCAGCAAGCTAGCGGGGGGGCCAGACGAGCAGTACTTC

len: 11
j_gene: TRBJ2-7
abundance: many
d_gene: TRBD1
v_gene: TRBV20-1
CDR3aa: CSAGAGGEQYF
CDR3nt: TGCAGTGCTGGGGCAGGGGGCGAGCAGTACTTC

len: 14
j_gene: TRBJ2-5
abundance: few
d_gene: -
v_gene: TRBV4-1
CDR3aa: CASSQDSGSETQYF
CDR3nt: TGCGCCAGCAGCCAAGATTCCGGGTCGGAGACCCAGTACTTC

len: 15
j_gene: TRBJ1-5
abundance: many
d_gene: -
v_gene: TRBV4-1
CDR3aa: CASSQESGSNQPQHF
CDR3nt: TGCGCCAGCAGCCAAGAATCAGGGAGCAATCAGCCCCAGCATTTT

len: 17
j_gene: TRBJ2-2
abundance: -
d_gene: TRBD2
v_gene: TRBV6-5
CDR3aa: CASSYGLAGGNTGELFF
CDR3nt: TGTGCCAGCAGTTACGGGCTAGCGGGAGGGAACACCGGGGAGCTGTTTTTT

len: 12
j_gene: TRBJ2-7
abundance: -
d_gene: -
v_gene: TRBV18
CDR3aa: CASSPWADEQYF
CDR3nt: TGTGCCAGCTCACCATGGGCCGACGAGCAGTACTTC

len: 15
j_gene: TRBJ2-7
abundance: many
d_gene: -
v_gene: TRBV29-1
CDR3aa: CSVSGMSGPSYEQYF
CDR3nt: TGCAGCGTTTCGGGGATGTCAGGTCCATCCTACGAGCAGTACTTC

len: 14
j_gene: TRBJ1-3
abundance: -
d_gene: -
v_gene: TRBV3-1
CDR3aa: CASSQETTGNTIYF
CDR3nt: TGTGCCAGCAGCCAAGAAACTACTGGAAACACCATATATTTT

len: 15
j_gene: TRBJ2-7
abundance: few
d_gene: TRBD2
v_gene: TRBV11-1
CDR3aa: CASSRGGTISYEQYF
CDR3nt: TGTGCCAGCAGTCGGGGGGGAACCATTTCCTACGAGCAGTACTTC

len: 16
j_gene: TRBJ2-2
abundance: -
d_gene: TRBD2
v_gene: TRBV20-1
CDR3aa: CSAKWRLAANTGELFF
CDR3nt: TGCAGTGCTAAGTGGCGGCTAGCGGCGAACACCGGGGAGCTGTTTTTT

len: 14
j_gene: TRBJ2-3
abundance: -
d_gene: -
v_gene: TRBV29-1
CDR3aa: CSEGGSSGTDTQYF
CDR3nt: TGCAGTGAGGGGGGATCTAGCGGCACAGATACGCAGTATTTT

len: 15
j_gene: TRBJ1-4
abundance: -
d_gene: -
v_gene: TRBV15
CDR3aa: CAASRGQLHNEKLFF
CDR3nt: TGTGCCGCCAGCAGAGGACAGCTCCATAATGAAAAACTGTTCTTT

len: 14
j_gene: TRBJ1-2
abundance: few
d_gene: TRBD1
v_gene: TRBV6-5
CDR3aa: CASRRQQGAGGYTF
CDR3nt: TGTGCCAGCAGACGACAACAGGGGGCGGGCGGCTACACCTTC

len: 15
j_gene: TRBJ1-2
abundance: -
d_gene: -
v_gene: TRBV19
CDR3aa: CASTDRTGSGYGYTF
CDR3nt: TGTGCCAGTACCGACCGAACAGGATCGGGGTATGGCTACACCTTC

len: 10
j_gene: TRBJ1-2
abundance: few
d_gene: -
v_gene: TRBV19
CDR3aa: CASKGSRYTF
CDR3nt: TGTGCCAGTAAAGGCAGCCGCTACACCTTC

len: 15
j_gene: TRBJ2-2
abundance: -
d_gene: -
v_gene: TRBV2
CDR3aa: CASSQYLSGTGELFF
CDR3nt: TGTGCCAGCAGCCAATACCTCTCGGGCACCGGGGAGCTGTTTTTT

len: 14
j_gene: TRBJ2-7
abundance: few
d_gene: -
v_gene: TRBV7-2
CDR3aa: CASSLDSQGYEQYF
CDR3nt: TGTGCCAGCAGCTTAGACTCACAGGGCTACGAGCAGTACTTC

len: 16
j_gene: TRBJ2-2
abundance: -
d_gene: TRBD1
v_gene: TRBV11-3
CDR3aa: CASSSLRGSGTGELFF
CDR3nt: TGTGCCAGCAGTTCACTCAGGGGGAGTGGCACCGGGGAGCTGTTTTTT

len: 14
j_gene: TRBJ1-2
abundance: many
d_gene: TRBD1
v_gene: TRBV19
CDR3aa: CASKVSDREYGYTF
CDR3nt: TGTGCCAGTAAGGTTTCGGACAGGGAATATGGCTACACCTTC

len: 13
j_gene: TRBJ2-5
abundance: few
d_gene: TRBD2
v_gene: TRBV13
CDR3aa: CASRTGTSQTQYF
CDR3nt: TGTGCCAGCAGAACCGGGACTAGTCAGACCCAGTACTTC

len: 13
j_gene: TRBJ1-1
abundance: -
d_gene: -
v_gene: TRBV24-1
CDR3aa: CATLWTANTEAFF
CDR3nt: TGTGCCACCCTCTGGACAGCGAACACTGAAGCTTTCTTT

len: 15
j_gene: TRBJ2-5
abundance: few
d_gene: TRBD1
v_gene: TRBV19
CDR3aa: CASSNSFRGRETQYF
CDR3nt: TGTGCCAGTAGTAACTCGTTCAGGGGGCGCGAGACCCAGTACTTC

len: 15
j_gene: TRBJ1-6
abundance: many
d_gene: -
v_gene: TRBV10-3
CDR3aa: CAISEPGRDNSPLHF
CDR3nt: TGTGCCATCAGTGAGCCGGGACGCGATAATTCACCCCTCCACTTT

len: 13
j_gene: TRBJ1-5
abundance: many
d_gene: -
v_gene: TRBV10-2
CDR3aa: CASSEEGGQPQHF
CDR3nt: TGCGCCAGCAGTGAAGAGGGCGGTCAGCCCCAGCATTTT

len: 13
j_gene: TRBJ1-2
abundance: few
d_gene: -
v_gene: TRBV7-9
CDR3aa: CASSTPPNYGYTF
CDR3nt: TGTGCCAGCAGCACGCCCCCCAACTATGGCTACACCTTC

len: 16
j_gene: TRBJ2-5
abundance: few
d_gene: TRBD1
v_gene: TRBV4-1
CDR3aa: CASGTPGQGLSETQYF
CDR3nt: TGCGCCAGCGGAACCCCGGGACAGGGACTATCGGAGACCCAGTACTTC

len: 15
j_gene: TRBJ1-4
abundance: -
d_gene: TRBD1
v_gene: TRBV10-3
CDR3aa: CAISEPGGMDEKLFF
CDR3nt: TGTGCCATCAGTGAACCAGGGGGTATGGATGAAAAACTGTTTTTT

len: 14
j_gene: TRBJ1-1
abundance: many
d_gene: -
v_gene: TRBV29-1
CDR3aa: CSALGTGSWTEAFF
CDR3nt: TGCAGCGCCCTTGGAACAGGGTCGTGGACTGAAGCTTTCTTT

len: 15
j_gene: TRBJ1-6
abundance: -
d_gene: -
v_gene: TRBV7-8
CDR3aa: CASSLDSGNTSPLHF
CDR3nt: TGTGCCAGCAGCTTAGATTCGGGGAATACTTCACCCCTCCACTTT

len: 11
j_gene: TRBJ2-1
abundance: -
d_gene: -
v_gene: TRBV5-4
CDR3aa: CASGGDNEQFF
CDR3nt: TGTGCCAGCGGCGGAGACAATGAGCAGTTCTTC

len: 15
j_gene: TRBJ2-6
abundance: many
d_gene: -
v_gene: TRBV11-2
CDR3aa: CASTTWNPGANVLTF
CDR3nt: TGTGCCAGCACTACCTGGAACCCTGGGGCCAACGTCCTGACTTTC

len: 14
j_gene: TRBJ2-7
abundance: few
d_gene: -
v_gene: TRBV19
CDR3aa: CASSISGLTYEQYF
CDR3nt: TGTGCCAGTAGTATATCTGGCCTCACCTACGAGCAGTACTTC

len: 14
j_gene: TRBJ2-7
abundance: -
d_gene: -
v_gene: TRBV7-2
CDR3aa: CASSLFRVHHEQYF
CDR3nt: TGCGCCAGCAGCTTGTTCAGGGTACACCACGAGCAGTACTTC

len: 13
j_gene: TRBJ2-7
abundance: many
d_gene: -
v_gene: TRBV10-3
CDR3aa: CAISETETYEQYF
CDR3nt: TGTGCCATCAGTGAGACAGAAACCTACGAGCAGTACTTC

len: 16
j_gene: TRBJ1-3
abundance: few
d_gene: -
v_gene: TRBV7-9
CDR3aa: CASSLIGGGSGNTIYF
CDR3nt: TGTGCCAGCAGCTTAATAGGAGGGGGTTCTGGAAACACCATATATTTT

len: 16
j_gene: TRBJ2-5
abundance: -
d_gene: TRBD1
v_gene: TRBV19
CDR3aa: CASRTGTGSSRETQYF
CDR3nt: TGTGCCAGTAGAACCGGGACAGGGTCTTCCCGAGAGACCCAGTACTTC

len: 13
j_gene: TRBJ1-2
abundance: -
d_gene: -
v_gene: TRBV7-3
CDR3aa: CAARGKLVYGYTF
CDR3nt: TGTGCCGCCCGGGGGAAGTTGGTCTATGGCTACACCTTC

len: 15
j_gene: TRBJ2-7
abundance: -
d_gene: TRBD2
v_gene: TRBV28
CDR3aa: CASSPLAGKNYEQYF
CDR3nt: TGTGCCAGCAGTCCACTAGCGGGAAAAAACTACGAGCAGTACTTC

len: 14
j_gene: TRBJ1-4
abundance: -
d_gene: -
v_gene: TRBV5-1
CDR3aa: CASSALQEEEKLFF
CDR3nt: TGCGCCAGCAGCGCCCTACAGGAGGAGGAAAAACTGTTTTTT

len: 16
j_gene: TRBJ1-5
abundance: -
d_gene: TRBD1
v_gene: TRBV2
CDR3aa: CASSESPGTVNQPQHF
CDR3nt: TGTGCCAGCAGCGAGTCCCCCGGGACAGTCAATCAGCCCCAGCATTTT

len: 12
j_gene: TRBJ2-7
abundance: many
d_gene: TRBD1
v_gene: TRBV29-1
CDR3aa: CSVVRDSYEQYF
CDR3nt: TGCAGCGTTGTCCGGGACAGCTACGAGCAGTACTTC

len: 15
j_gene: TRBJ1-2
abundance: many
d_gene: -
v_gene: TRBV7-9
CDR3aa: CASSSGLYGRYGYTF
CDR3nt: TGTGCCAGCAGCTCAGGCCTTTACGGGCGGTATGGCTACACCTTC

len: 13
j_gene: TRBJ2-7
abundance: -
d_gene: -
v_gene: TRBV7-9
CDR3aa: CASSLALGEEQYF
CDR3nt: TGTGCCAGCAGCTTAGCGCTGGGGGAGGAGCAGTACTTC

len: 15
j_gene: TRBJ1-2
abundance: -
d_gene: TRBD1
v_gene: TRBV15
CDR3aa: CATSRGDREDYGYTF
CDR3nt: TGTGCCACCAGCAGAGGAGACAGGGAGGACTATGGCTACACCTTC

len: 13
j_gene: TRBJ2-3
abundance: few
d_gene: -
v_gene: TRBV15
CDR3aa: CATSRDAGDTQYF
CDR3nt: TGTGCCACCAGCAGAGATGCAGGGGATACGCAGTATTTT

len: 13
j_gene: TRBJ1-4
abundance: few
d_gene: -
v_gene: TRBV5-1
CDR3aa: CASSPPNNEKLFF
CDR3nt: TGCGCCAGCAGCCCGCCTAACAATGAAAAACTGTTTTTT

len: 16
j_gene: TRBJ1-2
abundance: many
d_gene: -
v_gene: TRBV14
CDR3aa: CASSPLAKGKGDGYTF
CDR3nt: TGTGCCAGCAGCCCATTAGCAAAGGGGAAAGGCGATGGCTACACCTTC